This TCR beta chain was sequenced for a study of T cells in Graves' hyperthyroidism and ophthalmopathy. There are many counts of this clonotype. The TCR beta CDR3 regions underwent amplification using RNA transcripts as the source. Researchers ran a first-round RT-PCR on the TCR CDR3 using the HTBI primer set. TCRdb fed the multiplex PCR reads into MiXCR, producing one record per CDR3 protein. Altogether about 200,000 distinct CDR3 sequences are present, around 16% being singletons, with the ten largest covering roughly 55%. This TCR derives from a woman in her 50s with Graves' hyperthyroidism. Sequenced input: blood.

This chain's CDR3 is CASSSTRTEAFF. The CDR3 coding sequence is TGTGCCAGCAGTTCGACTCGGACTGAAGCTTTCTTT. The chain carries TRBV7-9 and TRBJ1-1, with unresolved D. This CDR3 is 12 amino acids long. V lost 6 bases, J lost 5 bases, and 10 bases lay in between. Germline loops: CDR1 SEHNR, CDR2 FQNEAQ (reference sequence).